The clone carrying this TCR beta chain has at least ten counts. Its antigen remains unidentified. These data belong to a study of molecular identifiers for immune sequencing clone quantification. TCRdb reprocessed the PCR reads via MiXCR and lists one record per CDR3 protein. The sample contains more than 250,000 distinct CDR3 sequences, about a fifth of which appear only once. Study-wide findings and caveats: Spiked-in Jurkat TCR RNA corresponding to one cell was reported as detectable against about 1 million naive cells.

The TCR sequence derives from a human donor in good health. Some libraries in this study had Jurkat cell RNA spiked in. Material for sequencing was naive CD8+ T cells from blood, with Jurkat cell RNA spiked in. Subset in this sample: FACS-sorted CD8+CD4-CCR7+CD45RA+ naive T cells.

The CDR3 DNA is TGTGCCAGCAGCCACCCCAGGAGGGGGAGCACTGAAGCTTTCTTT. Translating it yields CASSHPRRGSTEAFF. This chain uses TRBV6-2 or TRBV6-3 with TRBJ1-1, with D maybe TRBD1 (6 bases). Trimming took 6 bases from V and 4 from J, leaving 18 bases between them. CDR3 size: 15 residues. Germline CDR1 MNHEY, CDR2 SVGEGT.